This entry lists 7 T cell receptor beta chains sequenced from one sample in a study of metastatic and nonmetastatic thyroid tumors. Each patient went into thyroid surgery without having received any treatment. TCRdb re-analyzed the PCR reads using MiXCR. Of some 37,000 clones listed, around half are singletons. Specimen: tumor tissue. The receptors come from a male donor with papillary thyroid cancer or a benign thyroid nodule (not recorded which). Some clones in this sample may be carry-over from other donors' samples.

The sample holds one count of this clone. The chain is built from TRBV13 and TRBJ1-2, with D possibly matching TRBD1 (5 bases). V was pared by 4 bases and J by 10 bases, with 19 bases between. The CDR3 contains 14 residues. Germline assignment: CDR1 PRHDT and CDR2 FYEKMQ (reference sequence). Here the CDR3 DNA reads TGTGCCAGCAGCTCAGATACAGGATCAGTAGACTACACCTTC. It is translated as CASSSDTGSVDYTF.

This rearrangement joins TRBV20-1 to TRBJ2-1; D is undetermined. CDR1 and CDR2 (germline): DFQATT, SNEGSKA (reference sequence). The CDR3 has 14 amino acids. The V end was cut by 6 bases, the J end by 0 bases, with 12 bases between. CDR3 coding DNA: TGCAGTGCAAACCGTCTGTACTCCTACAATGAGCAGTTCTTC. As protein: CSANRLYSYNEQFF.

CDR3 in amino acids: CASSETPGQDPNSPLHF. The CDR3 coding sequence is TGTGCCAGCAGTGAAACTCCCGGACAGGACCCTAATTCACCCCTCCACTTT. The gene calls are TRBV6-1 and TRBJ1-6; 7 nucleotides align to TRBD1. The CDR3 runs to 17 residues. Germline CDR1 is MNHNS and CDR2 is SASEGT. V was pared by 2 bases and J by 6 bases, with 10 bases of the junction left unmatched.

The rearrangement links TRBV27 to TRBJ1-6, with D hard to call. V gave up 5 bases and J gave up 14 bases, with 16 bases separating them. Per the germline V gene, CDR1 is MNHEY and CDR2 is SMNVEV (reference sequence). This CDR3 contains 13 residues. CDR3 residues: CASSRPPSLTLHF. CDR3 bases: TGTGCCAGCAGTAGGCCCCCCTCGCTCACCCTCCACTTT.

This chain joins TRBV20-1 and TRBJ2-3; 10 bases fit TRBD2. The germline CDR1 and CDR2 sequences are DFQATT and SNEGSKA (reference sequence). V was clipped by 0 bases and J by 2 bases; unmatched bases: 8. The CDR3 has 17 residues. CDR3 coding DNA: TGCAGTGCTAGAGATCGGAGGACTAGCGGACTCACAGATACGCAGTATTTT. This codes for CSARDRRTSGLTDTQYF.

The CDR3 reads CATYRYTYEQYF. The CDR3 nucleotides are TGTGCCACCTACAGGTACACCTACGAGCAGTACTTC. The chain employs TRBV28 and TRBJ2-7; TRBD1 is a possible D gene (5 bases). Between the trimmed V and J ends, which lost 10 bases and 2 bases, there was a span of 12 bases. The CDR3 runs 12 residues. The germline V gene has CDR1 MDHEN and CDR2 SYDVKM.

The chain couples TRBV4-1 to TRBJ1-6; D remains unclear. Trimming left V 4 bases short and J 8 bases short, with 9 bases between. The CDR3 is made up of 13 amino acids. Germline CDR1 and CDR2: MGHRA and YSYEKL. The CDR3 protein is CASSPVRDSPLHF. The CDR3 region has the DNA TGCGCCAGCAGCCCCGTGAGGGATTCACCCCTCCACTTT.